Below, one TCR beta chain is given with its context. Its target is not known. These data belong to a study of T-cell memory formation after mild COVID-19. About the research overall: Clustering of TCRs was largely donor specific. Study outcomes and limitations: A subset of responding clones appeared in pre-infection memory, suggesting cross-reactive memory joined. CD4+ contracting clones were mainly CM and EM; CD8+ ones, EMRA.

The TCR alpha and TCR beta cDNA libraries, bearing sample barcodes and UMIs, were generated by 5'RACE using constant-segment primers. TCRdb passed the 5' RACE reads through MiXCR, listing each CDR3 protein once. The sample has 250,000 to 300,000 distinct CDR3 sequences, around 15% seen once. Trimming removed 8 bases from V and 0 bases from J, with 26 bases in between. The CDR3 length is 18 residues. The germline V gene encodes CDR1 SEHNR and CDR2 FQNEAQ (reference sequence). The sequenced sample consisted of PBMCs or a T cell subset sorted from them (not recorded which). The J gene is TRBJ2-7, the V gene TRBV7-9; D is perhaps TRBD1 or TRBD2 (5 bases each). The clonotype was recovered from a man younger than 35 who had mild COVID-19 (a few samples of this study predate the infection). Cell type and time point are not known. The CDR3 region is CASAGGTNTTLSSYEQYF. The DNA for the CDR3 is TGTGCCAGCGCCGGTGGGACCAACACTACTTTAAGCTCCTACGAGCAGTACTTC.